These 5 T cell receptor beta chains were sequenced from one sample in a study of shared clonotypes between healthy human individuals. Sequenced by immunoSEQ multiplex PCR; TCRdb stores in-frame clones only, minus some. The sample shows about 1,500,000 clones, roughly 96% of them seen only once. Input material: naive CD4+ T cells sorted from blood. Noted subset: CD45RA+ positively selected. The receptor set was obtained from a man between 25 and 39 years old in good health.

The gene calls are TRBV18 and TRBJ1-4; D call uncertain. The germline V and J ends were trimmed by 1 base and 4 bases, with 16 bases remaining between them. The length of the CDR3 is 17 residues. The germline gives CDR1 KGHSH, CDR2 LQKENI. CDR3 DNA: TGTGCCAGCTCACCACAGTTAGATTTGGGTCTTAATGAAAAACTGTTTTTT. Protein: CASSPQLDLGLNEKLFF.

The chain uses TRBV18 and TRBJ2-7; D remains ambiguous. Germline-derived CDR1 and CDR2 are KGHSH and LQKENI. Trimming took 3 bases from V and 0 from J, leaving 9 bases between them. This CDR3 spans 14 amino acids. The CDR3 loop is CASSPLVSSYEQYF. CDR3 DNA: TGTGCCAGCTCACCGCTGGTGAGCTCCTACGAGCAGTACTTC.

V is TRBV19 and J is TRBJ2-3; weak D call: TRBD2 (5 bases). The CDR3 sequence is 15 residues long. Germline CDR1 is LNHDA and CDR2 is SQIVND (reference sequence). Deletions cut 7 bases from V and 3 bases from J, with 17 bases between. This CDR3 reads CASTVSGGRTDTQYF. CDR3 nucleotide sequence: TGTGCCAGTACGGTAAGCGGAGGAAGGACAGATACGCAGTATTTT.

V is TRBV5-4 and J is TRBJ2-5, with 7 bases identical to TRBD1. V lost 0 bases and J lost 4; bases outside the gene matches: 6. The CDR3 loop spans 15 amino acids. Germline V gene sequence: CDR1 SGHNT, CDR2 YYREEE (reference sequence). In nucleotides, the CDR3 is TGTGCCAGCAGCTTGGCCAAGACAGGGTCAGAGACCCAGTACTTC. Protein: CASSLAKTGSETQYF.

The chain carries TRBV6-1 and TRBJ2-1; D is unresolved. The V gene lost 6 bases and the J gene lost 6 bases, with 15 bases spanning the gap. From germline, CDR1 is MNHNS and CDR2 SASEGT. This CDR3 has 14 amino acids. The CDR3 bases are TGTGCCAGCAGACGAAGGAGCCCGAGCAATGAGCAGTTCTTC. Its protein is CASRRRSPSNEQFF.